This T cell receptor (beta chain) is from a study of blood T cells in healthy people across ages (dated by TCRdb to between 2014 and 2017). A note on the overall study: In model experiments, roughly one uniquely barcoded TCR beta cDNA molecule per two T cells was captured by template switching. The study analyzed two additional independent replicas of 1 million unique cDNA reads from the same blood draw for two donors, one aged 18 to 29 and one aged 80 or older. Age-related changes in TCR beta repertoire diversity were measured in the study by deep sequencing normalized with unique cDNA molecular identifiers. Donors of different ages were randomly distributed across sequencing lanes to avoid experimental bias. Donors were grouped into four age groups: young (average approximately 15 years), middle-aged (roughly 38), aged (around 60) and long-lived (around 82). Paper-wide results and their limitations: Because the CMV infection status of the donors was unknown, age-related changes in expanded clonotypes may potentially have been confounded. The percentage of naive T cells measured by flow cytometry correlated strongly with observed TCR beta diversity. The long-lived group showed more naive CD4+ T cells, fewer expanded clones and increased TCR diversity than the aged group, suggesting age selection. As age increased, observed TCR beta diversity per million T cells dropped in a roughly linear way, and a significant reduction was already evident by age about 36. Bulk unsorted PBMC profiling prevented conclusive comparison of naive and antigen-experienced compartments. Estimates of total diversity based on one million sequenced T cells were considered lower bounds and underestimates.

To prepare the library, 5' RACE was applied. The data were produced on an Illumina HiSeq 2500. A second roughly 7 to 11 cycle PCR used a sample-barcoded 5' primer and a J-beta primer mix. Each TCR beta cDNA molecule received a unique molecular identifier from a template-switch 5' adaptor carrying 12 random nucleotides. Each sample yielded at least 3 million CDR3-containing paired-end reads. The Mint cDNA synthesis kit, primed by a TRBC-specific oligonucleotide, was used to synthesize first-strand cDNA from all RNA. All cDNA was treated with uracil-DNA glycosylase and then went through a first 18-cycle PCR with the universal primers M1SS and BC2_uni_R. The study's processing was this. Each sample was normalized by randomly selecting 1 million high-quality reads, each carrying a distinct molecular identifier. Reads sharing molecular identifiers were discarded rather than binned into consensus sequences. MiTCR, with a Q25 quality threshold and the strictest error-elimination algorithm, was used for CDR3 identification, clonotype clustering and error correction. A nonparametric unseen species model using Euler transformation provided a lower-bound estimate of total TCR beta diversity. Using fastp at Q25 and MiXCR, TCRdb reprocessed the public reads and kept productive beta chains. Each record represents a unique CDR3 protein, reported with the most common genes and DNA among its rows. The V and J calls and clone size are TCRdb's, not the authors'. A total of 1.4 million or so distinct CDR3 sequences appear in this sample, 42% of them only once. The ten biggest clones cover approximately 4.1% of the sample.

The donors were about 40 Caucasian individuals from Russia, aged roughly 6 to 100 years, who were systemically healthy. Ten milliliters of peripheral blood were drawn from each donor into EDTA-treated Vacutainer tubes. Ficoll-Paque density-gradient centrifugation was used to isolate PBMCs, with at least 6 million per sample. Total RNA, at least 5.5 micrograms per sample, was extracted from PBMCs with Trizol reagent. The percentages of naive CD45RAhigh/CD27high T cells were determined by flow cytometry on a PBMC aliquot from every donor. The cysteine opens and the phenylalanine closes a CDR3 of 12 amino acids. Only CDR3 DNA is held: 36 bases, read in frame from base 1. Trimming takes 6 bases from V and 7 bases from J, and the germline ends sit 15 bases apart. The germline V gene (reference sequence) gives CDR1 as DFQATT and CDR2 as SNEGSKA. In the case of this clonotype: The antigen it recognizes is unknown. Nothing much larger sits one base from this clone, and base qualities are not available.

This clonotype was obtained from a woman aged 18-29 years in good health. Sequenced input: blood. The rearrangement joined TRBV20-1 to TRBJ1-1, and TRBD1 may be the D gene, going by 6 matching bases. In nucleotide form, the sequence is TGCAGTGCCAGGAGAGGACAGCTTGAAGCTTTCTTT. Its coded protein is CSARRGQLEAFF.